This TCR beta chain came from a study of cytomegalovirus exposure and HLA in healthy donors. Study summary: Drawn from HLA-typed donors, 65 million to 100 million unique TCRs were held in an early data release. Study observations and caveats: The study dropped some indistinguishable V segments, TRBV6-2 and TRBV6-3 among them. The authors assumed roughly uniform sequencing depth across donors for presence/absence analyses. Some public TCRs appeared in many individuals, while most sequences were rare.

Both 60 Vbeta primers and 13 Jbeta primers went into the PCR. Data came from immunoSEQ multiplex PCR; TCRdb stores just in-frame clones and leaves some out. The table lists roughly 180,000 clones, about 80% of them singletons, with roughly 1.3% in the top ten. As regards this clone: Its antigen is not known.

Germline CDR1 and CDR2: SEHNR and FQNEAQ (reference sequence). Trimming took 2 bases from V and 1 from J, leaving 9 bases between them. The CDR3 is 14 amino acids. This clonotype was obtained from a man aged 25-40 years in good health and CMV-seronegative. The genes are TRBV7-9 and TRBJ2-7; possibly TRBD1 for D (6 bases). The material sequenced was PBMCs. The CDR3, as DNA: TGTGCCAGCAGCTTAATGCAGGGGTCCTACGAGCAGTACTTC. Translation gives CASSLMQGSYEQYF.